Below are 27 T cell receptor beta chains sequenced from a single sample in a study of T cells in localized non-small cell lung cancer. Sequencing used immunoSEQ multiplex PCR; TCRdb keeps in-frame clones, though not all of them. Among roughly 4,700 clones, about 30% were seen once, and the ten largest hold around 4.8%. Material: lung tumor tissue, obtained before any cancer treatment. The receptors derive from a man aged 35 to 69 with stage II lung adenocarcinoma.

This clone is labeled medium-sized (0.01 to 0.1%). The CDR3: CASSLLGITTSSTDTQYF. The CDR3 DNA is TGTGCCAGCAGCCTTCTTGGAATCACAACCTCTAGCACAGATACGCAGTATTTT. The gene calls are TRBV6-8 and TRBJ2-3; D gene uncertain. The CDR3 covers 18 residues. V lost 6 bases, J lost 0 bases, and 22 bases lay in between. Per germline, CDR1 MNHGY and CDR2 SAAAGT.

This clone has only a few counts. The chain couples TRBV6-8 to TRBJ2-3; 8 nucleotides align to TRBD1. Trimming at V came to 7 bases and at J to 6 bases, leaving 6 bases not matched to a gene. The CDR3 length is 13 residues. Germline V lookup: CDR1 MNHGY, CDR2 SAAAGT. CDR3 nucleotide sequence: TGTGCCAGCACCGGACAGGGAGCGGATACGCAGTATTTT. It yields the protein CASTGQGADTQYF.

The V call is TRBV28, the J call TRBJ1-1; possible D gene TRBD1, 5 bases. Germline loops: CDR1 MDHEN, CDR2 SYDVKM. V was clipped by 10 bases and J by 1 base, with 22 bases between them. This CDR3 is built from 16 residues. The chain's CDR3 is CATFPYGAFKNTEAFF. As DNA, the CDR3 is TGTGCCACCTTCCCCTATGGGGCGTTCAAGAACACTGAAGCTTTCTTT.

V and J are TRBV19 and TRBJ2-3; no clear D gene. Trimming left V 4 bases short and J 4 bases short, with 9 bases between. Germline CDR1 reads LNHDA; CDR2 reads SQIVND (reference sequence). The CDR3 sequence is 13 residues long. This CDR3 reads CASSRRSSDTQYF. CDR3 coding DNA: TGTGCCAGTAGTAGGCGGAGTTCAGATACGCAGTATTTT.

The chain recombines TRBV28 with TRBJ2-7; no definite D call. Germline lookup yields CDR1 MDHEN and CDR2 SYDVKM. CDR3 size: 14 residues. V lost 2 bases, J lost 5 bases, and 13 bases lay in between. In DNA form, the CDR3 reads TGTGCCAGCAGTTTAAGCGTTCCAGGAAACGAGCAGTACTTC. It specifies CASSLSVPGNEQYF. The full variable domain, in which reference TRBV28 and TRBJ2-7 provide the parts outside the CDR3, is DVKVTQSSRYLVKRTGEKVFLECVQDMDHENMFWYRQDPGLGLRLIYFSYDVKMKEKGDIPEGYSVSREKKERFSLILESASTNQTSMYLCASSLSVPGNEQYFGPGTRLTVT.

The V gene is TRBV6-8, the J gene TRBJ2-3, with D possibly matching TRBD2 (6 bases). The V end lost 10 bases, the J end lost 2 bases, and 19 bases lay between the germline ends. Germline values: CDR1 MNHGY, CDR2 SAAAGT. The CDR3 has 15 amino acids. CDR3 nucleotide sequence: TGTGCCACCCATACGGGGCGGGGATACACAGATACGCAGTATTTT. Its translation is CATHTGRGYTDTQYF.

This clone was counted ten times or more. This sequence joins TRBV28 and TRBJ2-7; 8 bases map to TRBD1. Trimming cost V 1 base and J 1 base; bases outside gene matches: 0. This CDR3 contains 14 residues. Germline CDR1 reads MDHEN; CDR2 reads SYDVKM. The CDR3 here is CASSLYRGSYEQYF. CDR3 in DNA: TGTGCCAGCAGTTTATACAGGGGGTCCTACGAGCAGTACTTC.

The chain combines TRBV6-8 with TRBJ2-1; 9 bases fit TRBD2. Trimming removed 10 bases from V and 7 bases from J; junction bases left unmatched: 17. Germline V lookup: CDR1 MNHGY, CDR2 SAAAGT. The CDR3 has 16 amino acids. The CDR3 loop reads CATQRSGSGSWNEQFF. The CDR3 DNA reads TGTGCCACCCAGAGGTCAGGTAGCGGGAGTTGGAATGAGCAGTTCTTC.

This clone rates as medium-sized. The chain uses TRBV9 and TRBJ2-7, with D maybe TRBD1 (6 bases). Germline CDR1 and CDR2: SGDLS and YYNGEE. V was cut by 0 bases and J by 1 base, with 11 bases left in between. CDR3 length: 15 residues. The CDR3 here is CASSVEAGVSYEQYF. In DNA, the CDR3 is TGTGCCAGCAGCGTAGAAGCAGGGGTGTCCTACGAGCAGTACTTC.

This clone was counted between two and nine times. The gene calls are TRBV19 and TRBJ2-7; unclear D gene. V lost 0 bases, J lost 1 base, and 4 bases lay in between. Germline V gives CDR1 LNHDA, CDR2 SQIVND (reference sequence). The CDR3 consists of 13 residues. DNA for the CDR3: TGTGCCAGTAGTATAGAGGATTCCTACGAGCAGTACTTC. Amino acids: CASSIEDSYEQYF.

The chain has TRBV11-3 and TRBJ1-2; D is unclear. This CDR3 spans 14 amino acids. Trimming left V 5 bases short and J 7 bases short, with 17 bases between. Germline loops: CDR1 SGHNT, CDR2 YENEEA. The CDR3 region is CASSPQLSGSGYTF. In DNA, the CDR3 is TGTGCCAGCAGCCCACAGCTAAGCGGCTCTGGCTACACCTTC.

This clone qualifies as large. The chain employs TRBV19 and TRBJ1-1, with D unresolved. The V end was cut by 5 bases, the J end by 6 bases, with 10 bases between. The CDR3 is made up of 12 amino acids. The germline V gene encodes CDR1 LNHDA and CDR2 SQIVND (reference sequence). The CDR3 is CASSPQGAEAFF. The CDR3 coding sequence is TGTGCCAGTAGTCCTCAAGGCGCTGAAGCTTTCTTT.

The rearrangement uses TRBV2 and TRBJ2-2; TRBD2 agrees at 13 bases. V lost 6 bases, J lost 3 bases, and 4 bases stayed unmatched. The germline V gene has CDR1 SNHLY and CDR2 FYNNEI. CDR3 length equals 16 residues. The CDR3 sequence: CASSAGLAGDTGELFF. The CDR3 region has the DNA TGTGCCAGCAGCGCAGGACTAGCGGGAGACACCGGGGAGCTGTTTTTT.

This clone has only a few counts. The chain recombines TRBV1 with TRBJ2-3; the table gives TRBD1 as D, unverified against the DNA. TRBV1 is a documented pseudogene. The CDR3 runs to 14 residues. The CDR3 region is CASSQWQVTDTQYF. The CDR3 DNA reads as TGCGCCAGCAGCCAATGGCAGGTCACAGATACGCAGTATTTT.

The chain carries TRBV11-3 and TRBJ2-5; TRBD1 matches at 7 bases. The CDR3 loop spans 14 amino acids. Trimming at V came to 4 bases and at J to 5 bases, leaving 7 bases not matched to a gene. The V gene's germline CDR1 is SGHNT and CDR2 YENEEA. CDR3 loop: CASSSQGRKETQYF. As DNA, the CDR3 is TGTGCCAGCAGCTCACAGGGGCGGAAGGAGACCCAGTACTTC.

This clone was counted between two and nine times. V usage is TRBV11-3 and J usage is TRBJ2-1; a weak D match, TRBD2 (5 bases). V was pared by 4 bases and J by 4 bases, with 20 bases between. The CDR3 is made up of 17 amino acids. The germline gives CDR1 SGHNT, CDR2 YENEEA. DNA of the CDR3: TGTGCCAGCAGCTCGGTAGCGTCTAGCCGGTCATACAATGAGCAGTTCTTC. It encodes CASSSVASSRSYNEQFF.

The genes are TRBV9 and TRBJ2-5; 7 bases match TRBD2. From germline, CDR1 is SGDLS and CDR2 YYNGEE. The CDR3 is 15 residues long. V was pared by 0 bases and J by 4 bases, with 6 bases of the junction left unmatched. The CDR3 DNA reads TGTGCCAGCAGCGTAGTAGCTAGCGGACCAGAGACCCAGTACTTC. Translating it yields CASSVVASGPETQYF.

This clone qualifies as medium-sized. CDR3 region: CASSSAGGGSYGYTF. The CDR3 nucleotides read TGTGCCAGCAGTTCGGCAGGGGGCGGCTCCTATGGCTACACCTTC. This chain connects TRBV28 to TRBJ1-2, with 8 bases fitting TRBD1. The ends lost 4 bases at V and 4 bases at J; junction bases unmatched: 8. CDR3 length equals 15 residues. Germline CDR1 reads MDHEN; CDR2 reads SYDVKM.

In its sample, this clone was seen a few times. The chain joins TRBV6-8 to TRBJ2-7; the D gene is possibly TRBD2 (5 bases). V shed 5 bases and J shed 5 bases, with 13 bases lying between them. CDR3 length equals 13 residues. Germline loops: CDR1 MNHGY, CDR2 SAAAGT. The CDR3 bases are TGTGCCAGCAGTATTGCAAGCGGAAACGAGCAGTACTTC. This gives the protein CASSIASGNEQYF.

This clone was found a few times. V is TRBV11-3 and J is TRBJ1-2; no clear D gene. Germline CDR1 is SGHNT and CDR2 is YENEEA. V lost 5 bases, J lost 8 bases, and 18 bases lay in between. The CDR3 sequence is 14 residues long. In nucleotides, the CDR3 is TGTGCCAGCAGCCTACGACGGGAAGGTCTGGGCTACACCTTC. It encodes CASSLRREGLGYTF. The whole variable domain, filled in from reference TRBV11-3 and TRBJ1-2, reads EAGVVQSPRYKIIEKKQPVAFWCNPISGHNTLYWYLQNLGQGPELLIRYENEEAVDDSQLPKDRFSAERLKGVDSTLKIQPAELGDSAVYLCASSLRREGLGYTFGSGTRLTVV.

The chain links TRBV28 to TRBJ2-3; possible D gene TRBD2, 7 bases. Deletions cut 5 bases from V and 3 bases from J, with 27 bases between. CDR1 is MDHEN and CDR2 is SYDVKM in the germline V gene. The CDR3 spans 19 residues. The CDR3 nucleotides read TGTGCCAGCAGTCCCTGGGGTGCGGGAGTGATAGGGGGAACAGATACGCAGTATTTT. Its translation is CASSPWGAGVIGGTDTQYF.

The J gene is TRBJ1-1, the V gene TRBV11-3; unclear D gene. The CDR3 is 14 residues long. Trimming stripped 1 base from V and 1 base from J, with 7 bases between. The germline gives CDR1 SGHNT, CDR2 YENEEA. The CDR3 sequence: CASSLGGPNTEAFF. In nucleotides, the CDR3 is TGTGCCAGCAGCTTAGGAGGCCCGAACACTGAAGCTTTCTTT.

The chain couples TRBV11-3 to TRBJ1-4, with D possibly matching TRBD1 (6 bases). The CDR3 spans 16 residues. The germline V gene encodes CDR1 SGHNT and CDR2 YENEEA. Trimming took 5 bases from V and 8 from J, leaving 21 bases between them. The CDR3 here is CASSLGSVLRGEKLFF. CDR3 DNA sequence: TGTGCCAGCAGCCTTGGATCTGTCCTAAGGGGGGAAAAACTGTTTTTT.

This clone qualifies as medium-sized (0.01 to 0.1%). The chain joins TRBV28 to TRBJ1-2; D might be TRBD1 (6 bases). This CDR3 contains 14 residues. V shed 3 bases and J shed 4 bases, with 12 bases lying between them. Germline V lookup: CDR1 MDHEN, CDR2 SYDVKM. CDR3 in amino acids: CASSLAGAGYGYTF. The CDR3 DNA follows: TGTGCCAGCAGTTTGGCAGGGGCGGGCTATGGCTACACCTTC.

The genes are TRBV27 and TRBJ2-2, with D hard to call. Germline V gene lookup returns CDR1 MNHEY and CDR2 SMNVEV (reference sequence). The CDR3 has 15 residues. With 3 bases removed from V and 4 bases from J, the gap between germline ends came to 12 bases. In nucleotides, the CDR3 is TGTGCCAGCAGTTTCTCGGGTGGCGGCACCGGGGAGCTGTTTTTT. It encodes CASSFSGGGTGELFF.

This clone appeared a few times. The CDR3 DNA is TGTGCCAGAAGCTTGGAAGGCTCGGGGAATGGTTCCTACGAGCAGTACTTC. Translating gives CARSLEGSGNGSYEQYF. This chain links TRBV5-3 with TRBJ2-7; TRBD2 is a possible D gene (5 bases). TRBV5-3 is flagged as an ORF with uncertain function. The CDR3 covers 17 residues. Trimming removed 0 bases at V and 1 base at J, with 17 bases between.

This clone was counted only a few times. The V and J genes are TRBV28 and TRBJ1-2; no definite D call. With 4 bases removed from V and 6 bases from J, the gap between germline ends came to 21 bases. CDR1 and CDR2 (germline): MDHEN, SYDVKM. The CDR3 loop spans 16 amino acids. The CDR3 region is CASSSLMDELSDGYTF. The CDR3 bases are TGTGCCAGCAGTTCTCTAATGGACGAGCTTTCCGATGGCTACACCTTC.